These 2 T cell receptor beta chains were all obtained from the same sample, sequenced in a study of blood T cell repertoires in COVID-19. This table comes from immunoSEQ multiplex PCR, and its TCRdb copy is limited to in-frame clones, with some not included. The sample has about 190,000 clones; 78% are singletons. What was sequenced was peripheral blood. Receptors were obtained from a woman aged 80 or older with active or convalescent COVID-19.

V gene TRBV16 combines with J gene TRBJ1-5, with D unclear. The V and J ends lost 0 bases and 16 bases respectively, with 13 bases between them. The CDR3 extends over 12 amino acids. Germline CDR1 is KGHSY and CDR2 is FQNENV. CDR3: CASSQSVEGSHF. The CDR3 bases are TGTGCCAGCAGCCAATCCGTAGAGGGTTCTCATTTT.

This clone appeared once. This sequence joins TRBV28 and TRBJ2-5; D gene uncertain. Germline CDR1 MDHEN, CDR2 SYDVKM. The CDR3 spans 13 residues. V was clipped by 7 bases and J by 3 bases, with 12 bases between them. The CDR3 nucleotides read TGTGCCAGCACGACTCGCGGCAAAGAGACCCAGTACTTC. Encoded protein: CASTTRGKETQYF.